This TCR beta chain is drawn from a study of beta chain features in type 1 diabetes. In the case of this clone: As yet, its antigen is unknown.

The authors sorted CD4+ naive, central memory, regulatory and stem cell-like memory cells via CD45RO/CCR7/CD25/CD127/CD95/CD27. General study findings and limits: In all four CD4+ subsets, TCRB CDR3 length was significantly, moderately reduced in type 1 diabetes.

Germline loops: CDR1 SNHLY, CDR2 FYNNEI. The length of the CDR3 is 15 residues. The V gene lost 3 bases and the J gene lost 1 base, with 10 bases spanning the gap. The isolated RNA, all of it, was reverse transcribed, so expressed TCRB transcripts were what got sequenced. Clones were read by immunoSEQ multiplex PCR, and TCRdb kept only the in-frame ones, dropping some. Among some 44,000 clones listed, 66% were seen once. Sequenced input: Tregs from blood. The rearrangement joins TRBV2 to TRBJ1-5; D is ambiguous. This TCR was sampled from a young woman with type 1 diabetes. The DNA for the CDR3 is TGTGCCAGCAGTGAGGAGGGTGGAAGCAATCAGCCCCAGCATTTT. Protein sequence: CASSEEGGSNQPQHF.